Detailed here is one T cell receptor beta chain. Its cognate antigen is unknown. The CDR3 is 16 amino acids. J gave up 6 bases and V 0 bases, and 5 bases lay outside the gene matches. The germline V gene has CDR1 ENHRY and CDR2 SYGVKD. This entry is derived from a study of cytomegalovirus exposure and HLA in healthy donors. Study as a whole: Early on, a data release was issued that held 80 million or so unique TCRs from HLA-typed donors. Around 76% of 300 to 450 genotyped donors fell in the Caucasian-associated ancestry cluster. The study's findings and limits: An analysis was carried out later, and it reportedly showed fewer N-insertions in an Asian-associated ancestry cluster than the approximately 610-donor mean.

The PCR used 60 Vbeta and 13 Jbeta primers. The assay was immunoSEQ multiplex PCR, and TCRdb's table has in-frame clones only and misses some. The data contain some 90,000 clones, around four fifths of them singletons. The TCR comes from a woman in her forties in good health and CMV-seronegative. This rearrangement joins TRBV10-3 to TRBJ2-1, with 10 bases aligning to TRBD2. Sequencing used PBMCs. The CDR3 spells CAISESRAGGLNEQFF. DNA of the CDR3: TGTGCCATCAGTGAGTCGCGAGCGGGAGGGCTCAATGAGCAGTTCTTC.